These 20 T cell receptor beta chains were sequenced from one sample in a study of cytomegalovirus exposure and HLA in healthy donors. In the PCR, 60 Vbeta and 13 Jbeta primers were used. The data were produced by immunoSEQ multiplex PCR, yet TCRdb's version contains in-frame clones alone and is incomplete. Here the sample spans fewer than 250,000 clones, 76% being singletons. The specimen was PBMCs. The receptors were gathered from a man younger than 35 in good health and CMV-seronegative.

CDR3: CASSQGARGIGNTIYF. CDR3 nucleotide sequence: TGCGCCAGCAGCCAAGGCGCCAGGGGGATTGGAAACACCATATATTTT. This chain joins TRBV4-1 and TRBJ1-3; TRBD1 aligns across 7 bases. V was pared by 1 base and J by 3 bases, with 6 bases of the junction left unmatched. Germline CDR1 MGHRA, CDR2 YSYEKL. This CDR3 has 16 amino acids.

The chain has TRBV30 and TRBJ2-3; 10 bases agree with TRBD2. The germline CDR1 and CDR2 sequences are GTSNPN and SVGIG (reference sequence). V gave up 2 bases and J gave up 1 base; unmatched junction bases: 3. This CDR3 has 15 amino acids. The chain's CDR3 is CAWSWLAGGTDTQYF. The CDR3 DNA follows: TGTGCCTGGAGTTGGCTAGCGGGAGGCACAGATACGCAGTATTTT. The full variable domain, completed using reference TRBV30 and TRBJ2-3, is SQTIHQWPATLVQPVGSPLSLECTVEGTSNPNLYWYRQAAGRGLQLLFYSVGIGQISSEVPQNLSASRPQDRQFILSSKKLLLSDSGFYLCAWSWLAGGTDTQYFGPGTRLTVL.

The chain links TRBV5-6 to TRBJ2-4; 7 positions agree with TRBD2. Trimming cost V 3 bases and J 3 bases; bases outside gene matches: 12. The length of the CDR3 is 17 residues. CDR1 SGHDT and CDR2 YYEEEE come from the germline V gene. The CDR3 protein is CASSYLVGGLDKNIQYF. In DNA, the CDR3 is TGTGCCAGCAGCTACCTGGTGGGGGGGTTGGACAAAAACATTCAGTACTTC.

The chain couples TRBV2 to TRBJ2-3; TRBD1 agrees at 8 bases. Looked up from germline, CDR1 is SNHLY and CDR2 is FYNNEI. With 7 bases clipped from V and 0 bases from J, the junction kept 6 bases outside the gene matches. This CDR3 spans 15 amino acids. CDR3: CASTRTGLSTDTQYF. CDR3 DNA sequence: TGTGCCAGCACCCGGACAGGGCTTAGCACAGATACGCAGTATTTT.

This CDR3 is CAWSPQGTSGANVLTF. As DNA, the CDR3 is TGTGCCTGGAGTCCCCAGGGAACCTCTGGGGCCAACGTCCTGACTTTC. V is TRBV30 and J is TRBJ2-6; perhaps TRBD1 as D (5 bases). Trimming removed 2 bases at V and 0 bases at J, with 11 bases between. The CDR3 covers 16 residues. Germline loops: CDR1 GTSNPN, CDR2 SVGIG (reference sequence).

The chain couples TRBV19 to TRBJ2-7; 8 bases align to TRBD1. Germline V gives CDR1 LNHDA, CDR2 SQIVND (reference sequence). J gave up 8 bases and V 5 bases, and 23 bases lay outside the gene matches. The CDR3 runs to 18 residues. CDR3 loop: CASSPDLGQGSRGLKQYF. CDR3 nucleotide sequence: TGTGCCAGTAGTCCAGATCTCGGACAGGGATCGAGAGGTTTGAAGCAGTACTTC. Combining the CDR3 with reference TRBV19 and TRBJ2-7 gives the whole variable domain DGGITQSPKYLFRKEGQNVTLSCEQNLNHDAMYWYRQDPGQGLRLIYYSQIVNDFQKGDIAEGYSVSREKKESFPLTVTSAQKNPTAFYLCASSPDLGQGSRGLKQYFGPGTRLTVT.

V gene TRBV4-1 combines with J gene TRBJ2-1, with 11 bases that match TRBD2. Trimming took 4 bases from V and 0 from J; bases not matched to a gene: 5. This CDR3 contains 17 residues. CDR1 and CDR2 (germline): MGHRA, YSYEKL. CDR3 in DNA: TGCGCCAGCAGCCTACGACTAGCGGGGAGCTCCTACAATGAGCAGTTCTTC. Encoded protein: CASSLRLAGSSYNEQFF.

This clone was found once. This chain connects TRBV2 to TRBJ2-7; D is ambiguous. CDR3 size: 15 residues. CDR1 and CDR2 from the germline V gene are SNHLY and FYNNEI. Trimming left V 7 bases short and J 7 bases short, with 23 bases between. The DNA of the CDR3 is TGTGCCAGCACCGCTCTGCCAGGTCCCCCGGAAGAGCAGTACTTC. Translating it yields CASTALPGPPEEQYF.

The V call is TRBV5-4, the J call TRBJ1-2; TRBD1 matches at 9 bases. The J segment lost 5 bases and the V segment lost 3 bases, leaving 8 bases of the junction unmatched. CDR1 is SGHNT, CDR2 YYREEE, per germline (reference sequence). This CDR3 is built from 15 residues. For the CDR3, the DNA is TGTGCCAGCAGCTCCCCGGGACAGGGTGAATATGGCTACACCTTC. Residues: CASSSPGQGEYGYTF.

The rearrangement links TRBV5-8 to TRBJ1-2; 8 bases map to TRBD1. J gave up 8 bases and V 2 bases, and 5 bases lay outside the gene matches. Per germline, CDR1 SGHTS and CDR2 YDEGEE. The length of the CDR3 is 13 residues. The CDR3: CASSLRTGQGYTF. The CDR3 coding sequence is TGTGCCAGCAGCTTAAGGACAGGGCAAGGCTACACCTTC.

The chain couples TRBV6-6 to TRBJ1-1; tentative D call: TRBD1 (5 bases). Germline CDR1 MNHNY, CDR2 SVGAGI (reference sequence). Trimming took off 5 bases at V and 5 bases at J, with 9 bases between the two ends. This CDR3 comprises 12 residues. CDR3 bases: TGTGCCAGCAGTGCATACAGGACTGAAGCTTTCTTT. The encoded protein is CASSAYRTEAFF.

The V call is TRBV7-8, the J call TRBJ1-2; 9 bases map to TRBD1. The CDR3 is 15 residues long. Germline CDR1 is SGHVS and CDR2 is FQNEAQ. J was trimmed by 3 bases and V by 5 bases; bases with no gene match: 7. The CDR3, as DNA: TGTGCCAGCAGCCCCGGACAGGGGTTAGACTATGGCTACACCTTC. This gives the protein CASSPGQGLDYGYTF. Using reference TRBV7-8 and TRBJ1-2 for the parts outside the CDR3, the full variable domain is GAGVSQSPRYKVAKRGQDVALRCDPISGHVSLFWYQQALGQGPEFLTYFQNEAQLDKSGLPSDRFFAERPEGSVSTLKIQRTQQEDSAVYLCASSPGQGLDYGYTFGSGTRLTVV.

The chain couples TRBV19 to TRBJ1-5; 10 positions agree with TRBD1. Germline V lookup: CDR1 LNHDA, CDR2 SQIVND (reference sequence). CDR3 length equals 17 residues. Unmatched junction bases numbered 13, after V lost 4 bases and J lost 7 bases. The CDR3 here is CASSTRTGGQGSQPQHF. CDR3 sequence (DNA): TGTGCCAGTAGTACTCGAACGGGGGGACAGGGGTCCCAGCCCCAGCATTTT.

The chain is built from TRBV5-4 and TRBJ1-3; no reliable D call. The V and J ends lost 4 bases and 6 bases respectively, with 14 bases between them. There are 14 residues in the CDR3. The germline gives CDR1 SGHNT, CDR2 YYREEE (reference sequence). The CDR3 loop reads CASSPNQKENTIYF. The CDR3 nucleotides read TGTGCCAGCAGCCCGAATCAGAAAGAAAACACCATATATTTT.

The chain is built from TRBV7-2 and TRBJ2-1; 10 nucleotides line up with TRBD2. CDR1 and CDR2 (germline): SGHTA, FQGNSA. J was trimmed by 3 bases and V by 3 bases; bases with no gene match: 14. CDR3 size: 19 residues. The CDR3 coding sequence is TGTGCCAGCAGCTTGACGGGACAGAGACTAGCGGGTGTCTACAATGAGCAGTTCTTC. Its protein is CASSLTGQRLAGVYNEQFF.

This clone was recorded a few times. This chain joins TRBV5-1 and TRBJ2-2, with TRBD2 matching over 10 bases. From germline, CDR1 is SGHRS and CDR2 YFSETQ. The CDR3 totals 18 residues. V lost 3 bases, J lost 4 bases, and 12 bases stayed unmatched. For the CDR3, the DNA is TGCGCCAGCAGCTCGGCCTCGCTAGCGGGAGTCCGCACCGGGGAGCTGTTTTTT. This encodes CASSSASLAGVRTGELFF.

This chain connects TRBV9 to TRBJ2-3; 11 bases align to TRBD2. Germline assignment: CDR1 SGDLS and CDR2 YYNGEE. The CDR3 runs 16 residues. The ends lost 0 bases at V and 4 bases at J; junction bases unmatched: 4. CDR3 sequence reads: CASSVGLAGGADTQYF. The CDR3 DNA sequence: TGTGCCAGCAGCGTAGGCCTAGCGGGAGGAGCAGATACGCAGTATTTT.

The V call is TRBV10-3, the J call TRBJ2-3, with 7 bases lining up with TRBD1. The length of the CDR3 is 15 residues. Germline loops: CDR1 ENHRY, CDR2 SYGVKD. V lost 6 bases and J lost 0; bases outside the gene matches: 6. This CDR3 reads CAIRRGQSSTDTQYF. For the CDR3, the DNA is TGTGCCATCAGGAGGGGACAGTCAAGCACAGATACGCAGTATTTT.

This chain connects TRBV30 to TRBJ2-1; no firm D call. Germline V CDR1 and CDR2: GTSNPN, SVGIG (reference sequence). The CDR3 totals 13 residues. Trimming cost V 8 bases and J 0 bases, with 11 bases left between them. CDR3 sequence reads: CALGSSSYNEQFF. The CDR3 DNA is TGTGCCCTCGGGTCAAGCTCCTACAATGAGCAGTTCTTC.

Written as DNA, the CDR3 is TGTGCCAGCAGCCCCCAGGGTGTGGGCGAGCAGTACTTC. Residues: CASSPQGVGEQYF. The chain is built from TRBV11-2 and TRBJ2-7; a weak D match, TRBD1 (5 bases). Germline assignment: CDR1 SGHAT and CDR2 FQNNGV. V was cut by 5 bases and J by 6 bases, with 14 bases left in between. The CDR3 consists of 13 residues. Using reference TRBV11-2 and TRBJ2-7 for the parts outside the CDR3, the full variable domain is EAGVAQSPRYKIIEKRQSVAFWCNPISGHATLYWYQQILGQGPKLLIQFQNNGVVDDSQLPKDRFSAERLKGVDSTLKIQPAKLEDSAVYLCASSPQGVGEQYFGPGTRLTVT.